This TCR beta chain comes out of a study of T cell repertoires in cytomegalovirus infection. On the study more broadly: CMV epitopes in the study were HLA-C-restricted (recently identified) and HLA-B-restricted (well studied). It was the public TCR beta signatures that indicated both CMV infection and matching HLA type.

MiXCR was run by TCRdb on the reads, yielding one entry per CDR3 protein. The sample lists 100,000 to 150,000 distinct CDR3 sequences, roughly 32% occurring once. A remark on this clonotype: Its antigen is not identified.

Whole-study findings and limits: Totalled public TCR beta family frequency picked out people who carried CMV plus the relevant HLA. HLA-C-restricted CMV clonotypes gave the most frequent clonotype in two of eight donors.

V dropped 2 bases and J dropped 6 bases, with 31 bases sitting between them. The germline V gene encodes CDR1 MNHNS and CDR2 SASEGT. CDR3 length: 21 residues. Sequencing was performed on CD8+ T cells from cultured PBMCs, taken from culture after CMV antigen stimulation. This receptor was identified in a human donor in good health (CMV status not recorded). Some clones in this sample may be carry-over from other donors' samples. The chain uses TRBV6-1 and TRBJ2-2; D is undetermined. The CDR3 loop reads CASSEFEFPRPGQPTAGELFF. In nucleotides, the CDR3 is TGTGCCAGCAGTGAATTTGAGTTTCCCCGCCCCGGGCAGCCCACGGCCGGGGAGCTGTTTTTT.